Reported below is one T cell receptor (beta chain). Its matching antigen is unknown. This sample was taken from a study of T cell responses to AZD1222 COVID-19 vaccine. Broader study findings: Spike-specific TCR breadth and depth rose after two AZD1222 doses. There were repertoire samples only from the period after the peak T cell response. Clonal diversity may have been underestimated in mostly white British donors.

The CDR3 consists of 15 residues. Germline V lookup: CDR1 SGHKS, CDR2 YYEKEE (reference sequence). The V gene lost 4 bases and the J gene lost 8 bases, with 18 bases spanning the gap. Libraries were prepared by immunoSEQ multiplex PCR; TCRdb keeps only in-frame clonotypes and omits some of them. The data contain some 120,000 clones, around 90% of them seen just once; the ten biggest clones take up around 5.6%. The sequencing here drew on peripheral blood, taken on day 0 of AZD1222 vaccination. The chain has TRBV5-5 and TRBJ1-4; no firm D call. The sequence derives from an adult in good health. CDR3 protein: CASSPRHNPGEKLFF. The CDR3 DNA follows: TGTGCCAGCAGCCCCAGACACAACCCGGGCGAAAAACTGTTTTTT.